This T cell receptor beta chain is drawn from a study of blood T cell repertoires in COVID-19. The overall study: PBMCs, B-cell-depleted T cells, or T cells provided the cDNA or gDNA that made up the material.

CDR3 length: 14 amino acids. V was cut by 3 bases and J by 0 bases, with 6 bases left in between. Germline CDR1 is MGHRA and CDR2 is YSYEKL. The protocol was immunoSEQ multiplex PCR, while the TCRdb copy is restricted to in-frame clones and leaves out a portion. The sample carries about 220,000 clones, approximately 83% recorded once. Assignments of participants to cohorts depended upon their own reported clinical history. The receptor was derived from a woman between 40 and 55 years old with acute COVID-19. The J gene is TRBJ1-5, the V gene TRBV4-1, with D unresolved. Sequencing was performed on PBMCs or T cells enriched from blood (not recorded which). CDR3 sequence reads: CASSQAISNQPQHF. The CDR3 region has the DNA TGCGCCAGCAGCCAGGCCATTAGCAATCAGCCCCAGCATTTT.